The next 13 T cell receptor beta chains were all read from a single sample in a study of T cells after yellow fever vaccination. One entry per CDR3 protein, called by TCRdb with MiXCR from the 5' RACE reads. The repertoire has approximately 610,000 distinct CDR3 sequences, around 17% of them found once; the top ten carry around 16%. Here the sequenced sample was PBMCs, taken less than 6 days after the first yellow fever vaccination. These receptors originate from a man between 18 and 29 years old who received the YFV17D yellow fever vaccine.

The chain has TRBV6-6 and TRBJ2-7; tentative D call: TRBD2 (6 bases). V was shortened by 0 bases and J by 6 bases, with 9 bases between the two germline ends. The germline V gene encodes CDR1 MNHNY and CDR2 SVGAGI (reference sequence). This CDR3 comprises 13 residues. CDR3 DNA: TGTGCCAGCAGTTACTCGATGGGGGGCGAGCAGTACGTC. It codes for CASSYSMGGEQYV.

This clonotype was seen only a few times. The genes are TRBV2 and TRBJ1-1; no reliable D call. Deletions cut 5 bases from V and 3 bases from J, with 13 bases between. Germline assignment: CDR1 SNHLY and CDR2 FYNNEI. The CDR3 is 14 amino acids. CDR3 sequence (DNA): TGTGCCAGCAGTTCTACTGGGTGGGACACTGAAGCTTTCTTT. Its translation is CASSSTGWDTEAFF.

The chain employs TRBV11-2 and TRBJ2-1; TRBD1 matches at 10 bases. Germline lookup yields CDR1 SGHAT and CDR2 FQNNGV. V lost 2 bases, J lost 7 bases, and 5 bases stayed unmatched. This CDR3 region has 15 residues. Here the CDR3 DNA reads TGTGCCAGCAGCTTATTGACAGGGGGCAAGAATGAGCAGTTCTTC. Its translation: CASSLLTGGKNEQFF.

This rearrangement joins TRBV6-5 to TRBJ2-4, with TRBD1 identical over 8 bases. Trimming at V came to 4 bases and at J to 1 base, leaving 0 bases not matched to a gene. CDR3 length: 14 amino acids. From germline, CDR1 is MNHEY and CDR2 SVGAGI. CDR3 sequence reads: CASSWTGAKNIQYF. The CDR3 DNA is TGTGCCAGCAGTTGGACAGGGGCCAAAAACATTCAGTACTTC.

This rearrangement joins TRBV5-1 to TRBJ2-1; 8 bases are shared with TRBD1. V lost 0 bases, J lost 4 bases, and 6 bases stayed unmatched. The CDR3 covers 16 residues. Germline V gene sequence: CDR1 SGHRS, CDR2 YFSETQ. The CDR3 DNA reads TGCGCCAGCAGCTTGGGGGCAGGGGGCTTATACAATGAGCAGTTCTTC. It encodes CASSLGAGGLYNEQFF.

On this clonotype: One end of the junction does not line up with germline, which may come from a read error. This chain connects TRBV5-1 to TRBJ2-1; D may be TRBD2 (7 bases). CDR1 SGHRS and CDR2 YFSETQ come from the germline V gene. The CDR3 has 14 residues. The CDR3 is CSSSIGGADNEKFF. CDR3 nucleotides: TGCTCCAGCAGCATAGGGGGGGCCGACAATGAGAAGTTCTTC.

This clonotype was observed a handful of times. The CDR3 sequence is CASSLSPSGETQYF. The CDR3 coding sequence is TGTGCCAGCAGCTTATCTCCCAGCGGGGAGACCCAGTACTTC. This chain links TRBV5-5 with TRBJ2-5; D is perhaps TRBD2 (6 bases). The germline V and J ends were trimmed by 2 bases and 5 bases, with 13 bases remaining between them. Germline-derived CDR1 and CDR2 are SGHKS and YYEKEE (reference sequence). The CDR3 covers 14 residues.

The J gene is TRBJ2-6, the V gene TRBV6-2 or TRBV6-3; D unresolved. Germline CDR1 is MNHEY and CDR2 is SVGEGT. The V and J ends lost 5 bases and 4 bases respectively, with 15 bases between them. This CDR3 comprises 16 residues. The CDR3 DNA is TGTGCCAGCAGTCAACGGCTGCAATGGGGGGCCAACGTCCTGACTTTC. Amino acid sequence: CASSQRLQWGANVLTF.

Only a few counts were recorded for this clonotype. This chain links TRBV6-5 with TRBJ2-2, with a possible D match to TRBD2 (5 bases). Germline CDR1 reads MNHEY; CDR2 reads SVGAGI. CDR3 size: 13 residues. Trimming removed 2 bases from V and 7 bases from J, with 8 bases in between. DNA for the CDR3: TGTGCCAGCAGTTACGGAGGTGGCGGGGAGCTGTTTTTT. Amino acid sequence: CASSYGGGGELFF.

The rearrangement links TRBV4-1 to TRBJ2-2; 15 bases agree with TRBD2. Germline V gives CDR1 MGHRA, CDR2 YSYEKL. This CDR3 comprises 17 residues. V dropped 7 bases and J dropped 5; count of bases not matched to a gene: 8. In nucleotides, the CDR3 is TGCGCCAGCAATGGACTAGCGGGGGGGCTACGGACCGGGGAGCTGTTTTTT. Translation gives CASNGLAGGLRTGELFF.

V is TRBV7-3 and J is TRBJ1-1; 7 bases line up with TRBD1. Losses at the gene ends were 6 bases for V and 4 bases for J; bases not matched to a gene: 5. Germline lookup yields CDR1 SGHTA and CDR2 FQGTGA. The CDR3 totals 13 residues. This CDR3 reads CASSKGALTEAFF. CDR3 DNA sequence: TGTGCCAGCAGTAAGGGGGCTCTCACTGAAGCTTTCTTT.

A few counts support this clonotype. J is TRBJ2-2 and V is TRBV19, with TRBD2 matching 12 bases. V was pared by 11 bases and J by 3 bases, with 7 bases of the junction left unmatched. The germline V gene encodes CDR1 LNHDA and CDR2 SQIVND (reference sequence). This CDR3 comprises 15 residues. DNA of the CDR3: TGTGCCTCGGCTAGCGGGGGGGCGTACACCGGGGAGCTGTTTTTT. Translated, it gives CASASGGAYTGELFF.

This sequence joins TRBV5-1 and TRBJ1-2, with unresolved D. The CDR3 spans 13 residues. V gave up 0 bases and J gave up 4 bases, with 7 bases separating them. Per the germline V gene, CDR1 is SGHRS and CDR2 is YFSETQ. The CDR3 protein is CASSLDIVYGYTF. As DNA, the CDR3 is TGCGCCAGCAGCTTGGATATAGTCTATGGCTACACCTTC. The whole variable domain, remainder taken from reference TRBV5-1 and TRBJ1-2, is KAGVTQTPRYLIKTRGQQVTLSCSPISGHRSVSWYQQTPGQGLQFLFEYFSETQRNKGNFPGRFSGRQFSNSRSEMNVSTLELGDSALYLCASSLDIVYGYTFGSGTRLTVV.